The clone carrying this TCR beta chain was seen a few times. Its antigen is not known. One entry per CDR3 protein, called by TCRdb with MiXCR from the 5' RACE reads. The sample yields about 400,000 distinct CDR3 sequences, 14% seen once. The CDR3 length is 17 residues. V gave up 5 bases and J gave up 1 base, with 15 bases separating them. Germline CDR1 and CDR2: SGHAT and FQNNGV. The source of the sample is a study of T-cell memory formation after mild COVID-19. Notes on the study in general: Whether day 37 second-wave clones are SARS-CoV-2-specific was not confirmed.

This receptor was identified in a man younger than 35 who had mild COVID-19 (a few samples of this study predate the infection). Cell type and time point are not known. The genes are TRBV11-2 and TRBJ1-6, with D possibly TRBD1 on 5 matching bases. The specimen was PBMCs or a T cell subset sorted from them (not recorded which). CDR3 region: CASSPLGASSYNSPLHF. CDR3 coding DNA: TGTGCCAGCAGCCCCCTCGGGGCCTCGTCCTATAATTCACCCCTCCACTTT.